One and the same sample provided the 29 T cell receptor beta chains below, sequenced in a study of cytomegalovirus exposure and HLA in healthy donors. The PCR made use of 60 Vbeta and 13 Jbeta primers. Assay used: immunoSEQ multiplex PCR; TCRdb lists only in-frame clones, some missing. The table lists about 280,000 clones, around 90% of them singletons. The sample taken for sequencing was PBMCs. The source of these receptors is a woman aged 18-35 years in good health and CMV-seronegative.

On this clone itself: A read error may produce the germline difference seen at one junction end. This chain joins TRBV6-5 and TRBJ1-1; D possibly corresponds to TRBD1 (5 bases). Germline V gene lookup returns CDR1 MNHEY and CDR2 SVGAGI. CDR3 length: 13 residues. For the CDR3, the DNA is TGTGCCAGCCGTTACGGGGCGAACACTGAAGCTTTCTTT. Its translation is CASRYGANTEAFF.

The CDR3, as DNA: TGTGCCTGGAGTCCCGGGTCCTCGACTAGGCCAGATACGCAGTATTTT. It encodes CAWSPGSSTRPDTQYF. The chain combines TRBV30 with TRBJ2-3, with D perhaps TRBD2 (6 bases). This CDR3 is 16 amino acids long. With 2 bases removed from V and 4 bases from J, the gap between germline ends came to 19 bases. Germline CDR1 is GTSNPN and CDR2 is SVGIG (reference sequence). The whole variable domain, filled in from reference TRBV30 and TRBJ2-3, reads SQTIHQWPATLVQPVGSPLSLECTVEGTSNPNLYWYRQAAGRGLQLLFYSVGIGQISSEVPQNLSASRPQDRQFILSSKKLLLSDSGFYLCAWSPGSSTRPDTQYFGPGTRLTVL.

The V and J genes are TRBV29-1 and TRBJ2-1; 8 positions match TRBD1. The CDR3 length is 15 residues. After removal of 7 bases from V and 5 bases from J, the junction contained 13 bases not matched to a gene. Germline-derived CDR1 and CDR2 are SQVTM and ANQGSEA. The CDR3 sequence: CSAERTGLPNNEQFF. In nucleotides, the CDR3 is TGCAGCGCCGAACGGACAGGGCTCCCCAACAATGAGCAGTTCTTC.

The rearrangement uses TRBV5-5 and TRBJ1-2; D uncertain. Germline-derived CDR1 and CDR2 are SGHKS and YYEKEE (reference sequence). This CDR3 spans 16 amino acids. The ends were cut back, 0 bases at V and 6 bases at J, with 18 bases in the middle. In nucleotides, the CDR3 is TGTGCCAGCAGCTTGGACGCCGGGATTTCGAGTAATGGCTACACCTTC. Its translation is CASSLDAGISSNGYTF.

The chain recombines TRBV19 with TRBJ2-1; TRBD2 matches at 7 bases. V was clipped by 1 base and J by 1 base; unmatched bases: 7. The CDR3 has 17 residues. CDR1 and CDR2 (germline): LNHDA, SQIVND (reference sequence). CDR3 DNA sequence: TGTGCCAGTAGTATAGTTAGAGCGGGGTTGTCCTACAATGAGCAGTTCTTC. Its protein product is CASSIVRAGLSYNEQFF.

The rearrangement links TRBV4-2 to TRBJ2-7; tentative D call: TRBD1 (5 bases). Germline CDR1 and CDR2: LGHNA and YNFKEQ. Deletions cut 1 base from V and 4 bases from J, with 5 bases between. The length of the CDR3 is 12 residues. The CDR3 bases are TGTGCCAGCAGCCAAGGGACATACGAGCAGTACTTC. Protein product: CASSQGTYEQYF.

On this clone itself: The germline gene is not matched at one end of the junction; a read error may be the cause. The same CDR3 is also encoded by other DNA sequences in this sample. The gene calls are TRBV14 and TRBJ1-6, with D tentatively TRBD1 (5 bases). CDR1 is SGHDN and CDR2 is FVKESK in the germline V gene. CDR3 size: 14 residues. The CDR3 sequence: CASSQGQYNSPLHF. The CDR3 DNA reads TGTGCCAGCAGCCAGGGGCAGTATAATTCCCCCCTCCACTTT. Together with reference TRBV14 and TRBJ1-6, the CDR3 gives the full variable domain: EAGVTQFPSHSVIEKGQTVTLRCDPISGHDNLYWYRRVMGKEIKFLLHFVKESKQDESGMPNNRFLAERTGGTYSTLKVQPAELEDSGVYFCASSQGQYNSPLHFGNGTRLTVT.

The chain recombines TRBV19 with TRBJ2-7; the match to TRBD1 covers 10 bases. After removal of 3 bases from V and 0 bases from J, the junction contained 11 bases not matched to a gene. CDR1 and CDR2 from the germline V gene are LNHDA and SQIVND (reference sequence). This CDR3 region has 18 residues. The CDR3 loop is CASSIRDRGLSLSYEQYF. The CDR3 nucleotides are TGTGCCAGTAGTATCCGGGACAGGGGCCTATCCCTCTCCTACGAGCAGTACTTC.

The chain has TRBV6-6 and TRBJ2-3; 10 bases are shared with TRBD1. CDR3 length: 15 amino acids. The germline gives CDR1 MNHNY, CDR2 SVGAGI (reference sequence). Trimming removed 0 bases from V and 4 bases from J; junction bases left unmatched: 1. The CDR3 protein is CASSYSGTGADTQYF. DNA of the CDR3: TGTGCCAGCAGTTACTCCGGGACAGGGGCAGATACGCAGTATTTT.

This chain connects TRBV5-6 to TRBJ2-2; TRBD2 is a possible D gene (7 bases). Germline CDR1 is SGHDT and CDR2 is YYEEEE. V gave up 0 bases and J gave up 5 bases, with 8 bases separating them. This CDR3 spans 14 amino acids. The DNA of the CDR3 is TGTGCCAGCAGCTTGGAGGGGGGGACCGGGGAGCTGTTTTTT. It encodes CASSLEGGTGELFF.

The gene calls are TRBV2 and TRBJ1-1, with TRBD1 matching over 9 bases. The germline V gene encodes CDR1 SNHLY and CDR2 FYNNEI. The CDR3 covers 11 residues. Trimming removed 7 bases from V and 10 bases from J; junction bases left unmatched: 4. The CDR3, as DNA: TGTGCCAGCACTACGACAGGGGGAGCTTTCTTT. Amino acid sequence: CASTTTGGAFF.

The CDR3 DNA reads as TGTGCCAGCAGCCTCCTGTGGGGACAGGGAACGAGCACTGAAGCTTTCTTT. Protein: CASSLLWGQGTSTEAFF. The rearrangement joins TRBV7-9 to TRBJ1-1; 9 nucleotides match TRBD1. The germline V gene has CDR1 SEHNR and CDR2 FQNEAQ (reference sequence). CDR3 length: 17 residues. Trimming removed 5 bases from V and 4 bases from J; junction bases left unmatched: 14.

This clone showed up just once. The chain couples TRBV5-6 to TRBJ1-2, with D perhaps TRBD1 (5 bases). V dropped 0 bases and J dropped 4 bases, with 10 bases sitting between them. Looked up from germline, CDR1 is SGHDT and CDR2 is YYEEEE. The CDR3 spans 14 residues. DNA for the CDR3: TGTGCCAGCAGCTTGGGCGGGGGGTCCTATGGCTACACCTTC. Amino acid sequence: CASSLGGGSYGYTF.

This chain uses TRBV27 with TRBJ1-1; D possibly corresponds to TRBD1 (5 bases). The CDR3 has 13 residues. Trimming left V 4 bases short and J 5 bases short, with 11 bases between. The germline V gene has CDR1 MNHEY and CDR2 SMNVEV (reference sequence). CDR3 nucleotide sequence: TGTGCCAGCAGTTATTTGGGGGGGACTGAAGCTTTCTTT. As protein: CASSYLGGTEAFF.

This chain uses TRBV5-1 with TRBJ1-1; no firm D call. This CDR3 region has 12 residues. CDR1 is SGHRS, CDR2 YFSETQ, per germline. Trimming removed 0 bases from V and 7 bases from J, with 7 bases in between. For the CDR3, the DNA is TGCGCCAGCAGCTTGGGAGGGAATGAAGCTTTCTTT. As protein: CASSLGGNEAFF. The whole variable domain, filled in from reference TRBV5-1 and TRBJ1-1, reads KAGVTQTPRYLIKTRGQQVTLSCSPISGHRSVSWYQQTPGQGLQFLFEYFSETQRNKGNFPGRFSGRQFSNSRSEMNVSTLELGDSALYLCASSLGGNEAFFGQGTRLTVV.

The chain is built from TRBV5-1 and TRBJ2-7; TRBD1 is a possible D gene (6 bases). The germline V gene encodes CDR1 SGHRS and CDR2 YFSETQ. Trimming cost V 7 bases and J 3 bases, with 14 bases left between them. The length of the CDR3 is 13 residues. In DNA, the CDR3 is TGCGCCAGCGGGACCACAGGGAGCTACGAGCAGTACTTC. It translates to CASGTTGSYEQYF.

The rearrangement uses TRBV5-4 and TRBJ2-7; 8 nucleotides align to TRBD1. Germline assignment: CDR1 SGHNT and CDR2 YYREEE (reference sequence). V shed 3 bases and J 0 bases; nucleotides not matched to a gene: 5. This CDR3 contains 15 residues. For the CDR3, the DNA is TGTGCCAGCAGCTCCCCGACAGGGGCCTCCTACGAGCAGTACTTC. Encoded protein: CASSSPTGASYEQYF.

The chain links TRBV6-1 to TRBJ2-5; no clear D. The CDR3 contains 15 residues. CDR1 is MNHNS and CDR2 is SASEGT in the germline V gene. V lost 6 bases and J lost 5, with 19 bases in between. The DNA of the CDR3 is TGTGCCAGCAGGATGAGACAAGTCCGTAGGGAGACCCAGTACTTC. This translates into CASRMRQVRRETQYF.

V usage is TRBV2 and J usage is TRBJ1-6, with 8 bases aligning to TRBD1. CDR1 SNHLY and CDR2 FYNNEI come from the germline V gene. The CDR3 is 15 residues long. V lost 6 bases and J lost 7; bases outside the gene matches: 8. Written as DNA, the CDR3 is TGTGCCAGCAGCCTACAGGGGGTAGGGAATTCACCCCTCCACTTT. This codes for CASSLQGVGNSPLHF. The variable domain in full, with the rest retrieved from reference TRBV2 and TRBJ1-6, is EPEVTQTPSHQVTQMGQEVILRCVPISNHLYFYWYRQILGQKVEFLVSFYNNEISEKSEIFDDQFSVERPDGSNFTLKIRSTKLEDSAMYFCASSLQGVGNSPLHFGNGTRLTVT.

V and J are TRBV16 and TRBJ2-7, with 12 positions matching TRBD1. Germline values: CDR1 KGHSY, CDR2 FQNENV. V shed 6 bases and J 5 bases; nucleotides not matched to a gene: 2. The CDR3 has 13 amino acids. This CDR3 is CASRGQGADEQYF. CDR3 nucleotides: TGTGCCAGCAGGGGACAGGGGGCCGACGAGCAGTACTTC. Looking up the rest from reference TRBV16 and TRBJ2-7 gives the full variable domain: GEEVAQTPKHLVRGEGQKAKLYCAPIKGHSYVFWYQQVLKNEFKFLISFQNENVFDETGMPKERFSAKCLPNSPCSLEIQATKLEDSAVYFCASRGQGADEQYFGPGTRLTVT.

V usage is TRBV7-9 and J usage is TRBJ2-5; 9 nucleotides line up with TRBD1. Germline loops: CDR1 SEHNR, CDR2 FQNEAQ (reference sequence). The CDR3 contains 13 residues. The V gene end was trimmed by 5 bases and the J gene end by 11 bases; junction bases not matched to a gene: 9. In DNA form, the CDR3 reads TGTGCCAGCAGCCATGGACAGGGGTGGGAGCAGTACTTC. This encodes CASSHGQGWEQYF.

This clone came up a few times. V and J are TRBV18 and TRBJ2-7; D is ambiguous. The CDR3 has 13 residues. The germline CDR1 and CDR2 sequences are KGHSH and LQKENI. The ends were cut back, 2 bases at V and 2 bases at J, with 7 bases in the middle. The CDR3 DNA follows: TGTGCCAGCTCACCAGAGGAGACCTACGAGCAGTACTTC. As protein: CASSPEETYEQYF.

In the case of this clone: One junction end disagrees with the germline gene, perhaps due to a read error. The chain employs TRBV7-7 and TRBJ2-2; TRBD1 agrees at 9 bases. CDR1 and CDR2 (germline): SSHAT, FNYEAQ (reference sequence). The CDR3 has 17 residues. The CDR3 DNA follows: TGTGCTAGCAGCTTAGGGCCGGGACAGGGATACACCGGGGAGCTGTTTTTT. This sequence encodes CASSLGPGQGYTGELFF.

The genes are TRBV27 and TRBJ2-6, with D perhaps matching TRBD1 (6 bases). Germline assignment: CDR1 MNHEY and CDR2 SMNVEV (reference sequence). This CDR3 is built from 16 residues. V lost 6 bases, J lost 0 bases, and 12 bases lay in between. The CDR3 coding sequence is TGTGCCAGCAGGTGGACAGAAAGCTCTGGGGCCAACGTCCTGACTTTC. Its protein is CASRWTESSGANVLTF.

The chain links TRBV5-1 to TRBJ2-5; TRBD2 matches 7 bases. CDR3 size: 14 residues. Germline V gives CDR1 SGHRS, CDR2 YFSETQ. Trimming cost V 2 bases and J 3 bases; bases outside gene matches: 4. DNA for the CDR3: TGCGCCAGCAGCTTCGGGGGGTGGGAAGAGACCCAGTACTTC. This codes for CASSFGGWEETQYF.

Points on this clone: One junction end does not reproduce the germline sequence, and a read error may be involved. The chain employs TRBV7-9 and TRBJ2-1; the match to TRBD2 covers 12 bases. Germline loops: CDR1 SEHNR, CDR2 FQNEAQ (reference sequence). The CDR3 totals 15 residues. CDR3 in amino acids: CSSSLGLAGGDEQFF. CDR3 nucleotides: TGTTCCAGCAGCTTAGGGCTAGCGGGGGGGGATGAGCAGTTCTTC.

Turning to this clone: Other DNA sequences from this sample encode an identical CDR3 as well. The chain is built from TRBV7-3 and TRBJ1-6; D is unclear. The V gene's germline CDR1 is SGHTA and CDR2 FQGTGA. This CDR3 region has 16 residues. Trimming took 2 bases from V and 0 from J, leaving 8 bases between them. CDR3 in DNA: TGTGCCAGCAGCTTATACGGGAGCTCCTATAATTCACCCCTCCACTTT. Translating it yields CASSLYGSSYNSPLHF.

V is TRBV2 and J is TRBJ2-7; tentative D call: TRBD2 (6 bases). The CDR3 extends over 12 amino acids. V was trimmed by 11 bases and J by 0 bases, leaving 11 bases between them. Germline V gene data show CDR1 as SNHLY and CDR2 as FYNNEI. The chain's CDR3 is CAGRGNSYEQYF. In nucleotides, the CDR3 is TGTGCCGGACGGGGGAACTCCTACGAGCAGTACTTC.

The V call is TRBV19, the J call TRBJ2-2; 8 bases align to TRBD1. CDR3 length: 15 residues. Germline CDR1 is LNHDA and CDR2 is SQIVND (reference sequence). The trim removed 10 bases at V and 3 bases at J, leaving 10 bases unmatched. The CDR3 coding sequence is TGTGCCACCTCGAAACTGGACAGGGACACCGGGGAGCTGTTTTTT. Protein: CATSKLDRDTGELFF.